The 27 T cell receptor beta chains in this list originate from one sample, sequenced in a study of Graves' ophthalmopathy and Graves' hyperthyroidism. As the template, RNA transcripts were used to amplify TCR beta CDR3 regions. RT-PCR was first run with HTBI primers, then multiplex PCR in a second round. Using its own MiXCR run on the multiplex PCR reads, TCRdb lists one record per CDR3 protein. In the table there are fewer than 250,000 distinct CDR3 sequences, over 25% of which are singletons. The specimen sequenced was peripheral blood. These receptors were collected from a man over 45 with Graves' ophthalmopathy.

This clonotype was observed at least ten times. This chain uses TRBV5-1 with TRBJ1-1; 10 nucleotides line up with TRBD1. Losses at the gene ends were 1 base for V and 5 bases for J; bases not matched to a gene: 8. This CDR3 contains 16 residues. Per germline, CDR1 SGHRS and CDR2 YFSETQ. The CDR3 coding sequence is TGCGCCAGCAGCTTGATGAGACAGGGGGCAGGAACTGAAGCTTTCTTT. Its protein is CASSLMRQGAGTEAFF.

This clonotype was picked up many times. The chain recombines TRBV6-2 or TRBV6-3 with TRBJ2-2, with 10 bases aligning to TRBD1. CDR1 is MNHEY and CDR2 is SVGEGT in the germline V gene. The length of the CDR3 is 14 residues. Unmatched junction bases numbered 2, after V lost 5 bases and J lost 5 bases. In DNA, the CDR3 is TGTGCCAGCAGTCGACAGGGGGCGACCGGGGAGCTGTTTTTT. Amino acid sequence: CASSRQGATGELFF.

This clonotype was detected many times. The chain combines TRBV6-2 or TRBV6-3 with TRBJ2-7, with D tentatively TRBD2 (6 bases). Trimming took 0 bases from V and 7 from J, leaving 10 bases between them. CDR1 is MNHEY, CDR2 SVGEGT, per germline. The CDR3 covers 13 residues. The CDR3: CASSYSFRGEQYF. CDR3 nucleotides: TGTGCCAGCAGTTACTCCTTTCGGGGGGAGCAGTACTTC.

This clonotype has a count of ten or more. This rearrangement joins TRBV19 to TRBJ2-5, with 11 bases matching TRBD2. Germline loops: CDR1 LNHDA, CDR2 SQIVND (reference sequence). This CDR3 spans 20 amino acids. Trimming at V came to 6 bases and at J to 4 bases, leaving 22 bases not matched to a gene. CDR3: CASSNFTSGSRLWTRETQYF. The CDR3 nucleotides read TGTGCCAGTAGCAACTTTACTAGCGGGAGTCGCCTTTGGACCCGAGAGACCCAGTACTTC.

This clonotype occurred many times. The V call is TRBV27, the J call TRBJ1-6; D ambiguous. The CDR3 covers 15 residues. The germline V gene has CDR1 MNHEY and CDR2 SMNVEV (reference sequence). Trimming took off 3 bases at V and 0 bases at J, with 6 bases between the two ends. DNA for the CDR3: TGTGCCAGCAGTTTGGGGAGCTCCTATAATTCACCCCTCCACTTT. As protein: CASSLGSSYNSPLHF.

This clonotype was observed many times. V and J are TRBV6-1 and TRBJ1-5, with 7 bases matching TRBD1. CDR1 MNHNS and CDR2 SASEGT come from the germline V gene. This CDR3 region has 14 residues. After removal of 5 bases from V and 3 bases from J, the junction contained 4 bases not matched to a gene. CDR3 region: CASSRDSTNQPQHF. For the CDR3, the DNA is TGTGCCAGCAGTAGGGACAGCACCAATCAGCCCCAGCATTTT.

At least ten counts were recorded for this clonotype. The chain carries TRBV29-1 and TRBJ2-7; no definite D call. CDR1 SQVTM and CDR2 ANQGSEA come from the germline V gene. CDR3 length: 11 residues. V shed 4 bases and J shed 4 bases, with 8 bases lying between them. The CDR3 loop is CSVVAVYEQYF. Written as DNA, the CDR3 is TGCAGCGTTGTCGCAGTATACGAGCAGTACTTC.

The V call is TRBV11-2, the J call TRBJ2-5; 8 bases map to TRBD2. Germline CDR1 reads SGHAT; CDR2 reads FQNNGV. Trimming cost V 5 bases and J 10 bases; bases outside gene matches: 9. This CDR3 is built from 13 residues. This chain's CDR3 is CASSPTSGLIQYF. The CDR3 DNA reads as TGTGCCAGCAGCCCTACTAGCGGCCTTATCCAGTACTTC.

This clonotype was seen many times. V gene TRBV6-4 combines with J gene TRBJ1-5, with 7 bases matching TRBD1. This CDR3 spans 17 amino acids. Germline-derived CDR1 and CDR2 are MRHNA and SNTAGT. V trimming: 3 bases; J trimming: 0 bases; junction bases outside the gene matches: 8. CDR3 in DNA: TGTGCCAGCAGTGAGGGCCCAGGGGGATATAGCAATCAGCCCCAGCATTTT. Amino acid sequence: CASSEGPGGYSNQPQHF.

At least ten counts were recorded for this clonotype. V is TRBV6-1 and J is TRBJ1-1; D unclear. This CDR3 is 13 amino acids long. V lost 3 bases to trimming and J lost 7 bases, with 12 bases between them. Germline values: CDR1 MNHNS, CDR2 SASEGT. The CDR3 loop reads CASSEGKAVEAFF. CDR3 nucleotides: TGTGCCAGCAGTGAGGGGAAAGCCGTTGAAGCTTTCTTT.

This clonotype ranks as medium-sized. This chain links TRBV11-2 with TRBJ2-7, with D uncertain. The germline V gene has CDR1 SGHAT and CDR2 FQNNGV. There are 14 residues in the CDR3. V gave up 1 base and J gave up 5 bases, with 12 bases separating them. The CDR3 loop is CASSLAASLHEQYF. CDR3 nucleotides: TGTGCCAGCAGCTTAGCCGCTAGTCTCCACGAGCAGTACTTC.

This clonotype has ten or more counts. The chain employs TRBV12-3 or TRBV12-4 and TRBJ2-7; D is unresolved. Trimming pared 6 bases from V and 1 base from J, leaving 16 bases between. The CDR3 has 15 amino acids. The CDR3 nucleotides are TGTGCCAGCAGCCATAGTACGAGTTTGTCCTACGAGCAGTACTTC. It yields the protein CASSHSTSLSYEQYF.

This clonotype came up many times. The gene calls are TRBV28 and TRBJ2-2, with D possibly being TRBD1 or TRBD2 (5 bases each). CDR3 length: 17 amino acids. The ends were cut back, 5 bases at V and 7 bases at J, with 23 bases in the middle. Germline CDR1 and CDR2: MDHEN and SYDVKM. The CDR3 reads CASSRPIREEGYGELFF. CDR3 DNA: TGTGCCAGCAGTCGTCCAATCAGGGAAGAGGGTTACGGGGAGCTGTTTTTT.

This chain joins TRBV12-3 or TRBV12-4 and TRBJ2-5; 7 positions match TRBD1. The CDR3 is 13 amino acids. Losses at the gene ends were 6 bases for V and 5 bases for J; bases not matched to a gene: 6. The CDR3: CASRTGVEETQYF. In DNA, the CDR3 is TGTGCCAGCAGAACAGGGGTGGAGGAGACCCAGTACTTC.

This clonotype was observed many times. This chain uses TRBV6-1 with TRBJ2-7; D call uncertain. In germline, CDR1 is MNHNS, CDR2 SASEGT. V lost 3 bases and J lost 3, with 6 bases in between. The CDR3 loop spans 12 amino acids. CDR3 coding DNA: TGTGCCAGCAGTGATTCCTACTACGAGCAGTACTTC. Protein sequence: CASSDSYYEQYF.

This clonotype was recorded at least ten times. This may be a read error, as it is one base from a much larger clone. V gene TRBV12-5 combines with J gene TRBJ2-2, with D tentatively TRBD2 (5 bases). This CDR3 has 14 residues. Looked up from germline, CDR1 is LGHNT and CDR2 is FRNRAP. The CDR3 DNA follows: TGTGCTAGTGGTTTGGGTGGGCGGACCGGGGAGCTGCTTTTT. This gives the protein CASGLGGRTGELLF. Based on the CDR3 plus reference TRBV12-5 and TRBJ2-2, the full variable domain is DARVTQTPRHKVTEMGQEVTMRCQPILGHNTVFWYRQTMMQGLELLAYFRNRAPLDDSGMPKDRFSAEMPDATLATLKIQPSEPRDSAVYFCASGLGGRTGELLFGEGSRLTVL.

The V call is TRBV19, the J call TRBJ1-5; TRBD1 matches at 10 bases. The CDR3 contains 18 residues. Germline trimming cut 3 bases from V and 0 bases from J; bases unmatched to any gene: 8. The germline V gene encodes CDR1 LNHDA and CDR2 SQIVND (reference sequence). CDR3 amino acids: CASSMRIGTGASNQPQHF. DNA of the CDR3: TGTGCCAGTAGTATGAGGATCGGGACAGGGGCTAGCAATCAGCCCCAGCATTTT.

This clonotype was detected ten times or more. The J gene is TRBJ1-3, the V gene TRBV12-3 or TRBV12-4; D remains ambiguous. V was clipped by 6 bases and J by 4 bases, with 13 bases between them. This CDR3 comprises 14 residues. As DNA, the CDR3 is TGTGCCAGCAGGCCACACTCGGAGGGAAACACCATATATTTT. Translating gives CASRPHSEGNTIYF.

This clonotype came up many times. This chain connects TRBV13 to TRBJ1-2; tentative D call: TRBD1 (6 bases). Germline assignment: CDR1 PRHDT and CDR2 FYEKMQ (reference sequence). The CDR3 extends over 14 amino acids. The V and J ends lost 5 bases and 0 bases respectively, with 10 bases between them. CDR3 bases: TGTGCCAGCAGCGCTGACAGGTCTAACTATGGCTACACCTTC. It translates to CASSADRSNYGYTF.

This clonotype was detected ten times or more. The chain carries TRBV13 and TRBJ2-7; D may be TRBD1 (5 bases). The CDR3 is made up of 13 amino acids. Trimming shortened V by 5 bases and J by 4 bases, and 12 bases separated the two germline ends. CDR1 and CDR2 from the germline V gene are PRHDT and FYEKMQ (reference sequence). The CDR3 region is CASSTRQSYEQYF. In DNA, the CDR3 is TGTGCCAGCAGCACCCGACAGTCTTACGAGCAGTACTTC.

The table lists this clonotype with a few counts. The chain uses TRBV2 and TRBJ2-2; D gene unclear. The length of the CDR3 is 15 residues. The V gene's germline CDR1 is SNHLY and CDR2 FYNNEI. V was trimmed by 3 bases and J by 2 bases, leaving 10 bases between them. CDR3 loop: CASSDPSRNTGELFF. The CDR3 DNA follows: TGTGCCAGCAGTGACCCCAGCCGAAACACCGGGGAGCTGTTTTTT.

The chain has TRBV20-1 and TRBJ2-7; 8 bases align to TRBD2. The germline CDR1 and CDR2 sequences are DFQATT and SNEGSKA (reference sequence). V lost 0 bases and J lost 7; bases outside the gene matches: 8. The CDR3 covers 14 residues. CDR3 sequence: CSARDPGAGEEQYF. For the CDR3, the DNA is TGCAGTGCTAGAGATCCGGGAGCGGGAGAAGAGCAGTACTTC.

This clonotype was seen ten or more times. The V and J genes are TRBV6-2 or TRBV6-3 and TRBJ2-5; a weak D match, TRBD2 (5 bases). Germline CDR1 MNHEY, CDR2 SVGEGT. The ends were cut back, 2 bases at V and 5 bases at J, with 15 bases in the middle. The CDR3 totals 15 residues. Here the CDR3 reads CASSYPPWGVETQYF. Here the CDR3 DNA reads TGTGCCAGCAGTTACCCCCCCTGGGGAGTGGAGACCCAGTACTTC.

In its sample, this clonotype was seen a few times. The chain couples TRBV6-2 or TRBV6-3 to TRBJ1-1, with a tentative D call TRBD1 (6 bases). The CDR3 is 18 residues long. CDR1 is MNHEY and CDR2 is SVGEGT in the germline V gene. V dropped 5 bases and J dropped 0 bases, with 22 bases sitting between them. The CDR3 DNA sequence: TGTGCCAGCAGTCGTCTAATCGGGGGCGCGGGGATGAACACTGAAGCTTTCTTT. This sequence encodes CASSRLIGGAGMNTEAFF.

This clonotype was counted at least ten times. The chain is built from TRBV28 and TRBJ2-7, with 7 bases fitting TRBD1. Germline V gene sequence: CDR1 MDHEN, CDR2 SYDVKM. Losses at the gene ends were 3 bases for V and 0 bases for J; bases not matched to a gene: 5. The CDR3 length is 15 residues. The CDR3 DNA is TGTGCCAGCAGTTTTCGACAGGGCTTCTCCTACGAGCAGTACTTC. Translated: CASSFRQGFSYEQYF.

This clonotype occurred many times. V gene TRBV20-1 combines with J gene TRBJ2-5; 7 nucleotides match TRBD2. Trimming removed 2 bases from V and 5 bases from J; junction bases left unmatched: 14. Germline CDR1 DFQATT, CDR2 SNEGSKA (reference sequence). This CDR3 contains 16 residues. In nucleotides, the CDR3 is TGCAGTGCTAGACCATGGGAGGGAGGGCGTGGGGAGACCCAGTACTTC. As protein: CSARPWEGGRGETQYF.

V gene TRBV6-2 or TRBV6-3 combines with J gene TRBJ2-7, with TRBD2 matching over 9 bases. Germline V gene lookup returns CDR1 MNHEY and CDR2 SVGEGT. V trimming: 8 bases; J trimming: 2 bases; junction bases outside the gene matches: 4. CDR3 length equals 13 residues. The CDR3, as DNA: TGTGCCAGCCGGGCTAGCGGGACCTACGAGCAGTACTTC. Translated, it gives CASRASGTYEQYF.